This T cell receptor beta chain was obtained from a study of T cell repertoires in cytomegalovirus infection. Study summary: Public TCR beta signatures marked donors with CMV infection and the matching HLA.

There are a few counts of this clonotype. The CDR3 sequence is 13 residues long. The V gene's germline CDR1 is GTSNPN and CDR2 SVGIG (reference sequence). The ends were cut back, 7 bases at V and 0 bases at J, with 9 bases in the middle. Each CDR3 protein is one row after TCRdb ran MiXCR on the reads. In the table there are a few hundred thousand distinct CDR3 sequences, about 26% of which are singletons. The sequence was collected from a human donor in good health (CMV status not recorded). Some clones in this sample may be carry-over from other donors' samples. The specimen sequenced was PBMCs. This chain joins TRBV30 and TRBJ2-2; tentative D call: TRBD2 (5 bases). The chain's CDR3 is CAYLASNTGELFF. CDR3 DNA: TGTGCCTATCTAGCTTCGAACACCGGGGAGCTGTTTTTT.